Listed below are T cell receptor beta chains from one sample, sequenced in a study of T cell responses to AZD1222 COVID-19 vaccine. TCRdb's table, derived via immunoSEQ multiplex PCR, lists solely in-frame clones and lacks some. The sample holds about 200,000 clones; 85% to 95% are singletons and the top ten take 1% to 1.5%. The sequenced sample was peripheral blood, obtained on day 0 of AZD1222 vaccination. These TCRs come from an adult in good health. CDR3s include the opening cysteine and the closing phenylalanine or tryptophan. The order of the fields is J gene, clone size, V gene, D gene, CDR3 DNA, CDR3 protein. D genes are given only for firm matches. Not every row has a clone size; where given, it reads once, few, many or a size class.

TRBJ2-1 | few | TRBV24-1 | TRBD2 | TGTGCCACCAGTGAAGCTAGCGGGGGGTCCTACAATGAGCAGTTCTTC | CATSEASGGSYNEQFF
TRBJ2-7 | NA | TRBV15 | TRBD1 | TGTGCCACCAGCAGAGGGGACAGGGCCTACGAGCAGTACTTC | CATSRGDRAYEQYF
TRBJ1-5 | NA | TRBV2 | NA | TGTGCCAGCAGTGAAATGGAGGGGTTTAATCAGCCCCAGCATTTT | CASSEMEGFNQPQHF
TRBJ1-6 | NA | TRBV11-2 | NA | TGTGCCAGCAGCTTAGAAGGCGTCAGGAATTCACCCCTCCACTTT | CASSLEGVRNSPLHF
TRBJ1-5 | NA | TRBV27 | TRBD1 | TGTGCCAGCAGTAAGGACAGGGGGCATCGCAATCAGCCCCAGCATTTT | CASSKDRGHRNQPQHF
TRBJ2-5 | once | TRBV3-1/TRBV3-2 | NA | TGTGCCAGCAGTGTTCTGCCGGGTGGTGTCGAGGAGACCCAGTACTTC | CASSVLPGGVEETQYF
TRBJ1-5 | NA | TRBV19 | TRBD1 | TGTGCCAGTAGTCCGGGACAGAAGAATCAGCCCCAGCATTTT | CASSPGQKNQPQHF
TRBJ1-3 | NA | TRBV14 | TRBD1 | TGTGCCAGCAGCCAGGGACAGGGGGGATATGGAAACACCATATATTTT | CASSQGQGGYGNTIYF
TRBJ2-2 | NA | TRBV2 | TRBD1 | TGTGCCAGTGTGGACAGGAGTAACACCGGGGAGCTGTTTTTT | CASVDRSNTGELFF
TRBJ1-1 | NA | TRBV18 | NA | TGTGCCAGCTCACCAAATCGGCGCCAGGGTGGGGCTTTCTTT | CASSPNRRQGGAFF
TRBJ2-7 | once | TRBV28 | NA | TGTGCTGTGGACAGCTCCTACGAGCAGTACTTC | CAVDSSYEQYF
TRBJ2-7 | NA | TRBV6-5 | NA | TGTGCCAGCAGTTACCGGGACAACTCCTACGAGCAGTACTTC | CASSYRDNSYEQYF
TRBJ1-4 | NA | TRBV27 | NA | TGTGCCAGCCGGCCAGGGGTTTACCTTTCTGAAAAACTGTTTTTT | CASRPGVYLSEKLFF
TRBJ1-5 | once | TRBV2 | NA | TGTGCCAGCAGTGGTACAGGGTCCCGGAGCAATCAGCCCCAGCATTTT | CASSGTGSRSNQPQHF
TRBJ1-5 | NA | TRBV7-8 | TRBD1 | TGTGCCAGCAGCTTAGCGACAGGGGGCCGCGGCAATCAGCCCCAGCATTTT | CASSLATGGRGNQPQHF
TRBJ1-2 | NA | TRBV7-2 | NA | TGTGCCAGCAGCTTAGGTCCGGAAGGCTATGGCTACACCTTC | CASSLGPEGYGYTF
TRBJ1-4 | NA | TRBV3-1/TRBV3-2 | NA | TGTGCCAGCAGCCCCAGGGGTGAAAAACTGTTTTTT | CASSPRGEKLFF
TRBJ1-2 | NA | TRBV20-1 | NA | TGCAGTGCTAGTATAGGGAGTGGTGGAAACTATGGCTACACCTTC | CSASIGSGGNYGYTF
TRBJ1-2 | NA | TRBV5-4 | TRBD1 | TGTGCCAGCAGCTTGAACAGGGGAAACTATGGCTACACCTTC | CASSLNRGNYGYTF
TRBJ1-2 | NA | TRBV24-1 | NA | TGTGCCACCAGTGACGGGCAGGGTTCGCGTGGCTACACCTTC | CATSDGQGSRGYTF
TRBJ1-2 | NA | TRBV3-1/TRBV3-2 | NA | TGTGCCAGCAGCCAAGATAATGTAGGCTATGGCTACACCTTC | CASSQDNVGYGYTF
TRBJ1-6 | NA | TRBV9 | NA | TGTGCCAGCAGCGTCCGGCCTCAGCTAGATTCACCCCTCCACTTT | CASSVRPQLDSPLHF
TRBJ1-4 | NA | TRBV6-5 | TRBD1 | TGTGCCAGCAGGACCCGGACAGGGGCAAAACTGTTTTTT | CASRTRTGAKLFF
TRBJ2-1 | once | TRBV9 | TRBD2 | TGTGCCAGCAGCGATGGACTAGCGGGGGGCCCAGAGCAGTTCTTC | CASSDGLAGGPEQFF
TRBJ1-2 | NA | TRBV28 | NA | TGTGCCAGCAGTTCGCCAATGAATTCAGCTAACTATGGCTACACCTTC | CASSSPMNSANYGYTF
TRBJ2-1 | NA | TRBV28 | TRBD2 | TGTGCCAGCAGTTGGGCTAGCGGGGGGGCCTCCGGGCAGTTCTTC | CASSWASGGASGQFF
TRBJ1-5 | NA | TRBV5-8 | NA | TGTGCCAGCAGCGACCCGGGATCCTATCAGCCCCAGCATTTT | CASSDPGSYQPQHF
TRBJ2-7 | NA | TRBV7-2 | TRBD2 | TGTGCCAGCAGCTTACCTACAGGACTAGCGGGGGGGTACAGCGAGCAGTACTTC | CASSLPTGLAGGYSEQYF
TRBJ2-1 | NA | TRBV18 | NA | TGTGCCAGCTCACCTGACAGGCAGTCCTACAATGAGCAGTTCTTC | CASSPDRQSYNEQFF
TRBJ1-6 | NA | TRBV3-1/TRBV3-2 | NA | TGTGCCAGCAGCCAAGCAGGAAGCTCCTATAATTCACCCCTCCACTTT | CASSQAGSSYNSPLHF
TRBJ2-7 | NA | TRBV27 | NA | TGTGCCAGCAGCCCCTTGGGAGCCCGAACCTCCTACGAGCAGTACTTC | CASSPLGARTSYEQYF
TRBJ1-2 | NA | TRBV2 | TRBD1 | TGTGCCAGCAGCGACCGACAGGGCTCCTATGGCTACACCTTC | CASSDRQGSYGYTF
TRBJ2-7 | NA | TRBV11-2 | NA | TGTGCCAGCAGCTTAAATTGGCTCGACGAGCAGTACTTC | CASSLNWLDEQYF
TRBJ1-1 | once | TRBV6-2/TRBV6-3 | NA | TGTGCCAGCAGTTGGGGGGGGCTTATACTGATGAACACTGAAGCTTTCTTT | CASSWGGLILMNTEAFF
TRBJ2-2 | NA | TRBV6-2/TRBV6-3 | NA | TGTGCCAGCAGCCCTAGGGTCGGGGAGCTGTTTTTT | CASSPRVGELFF
TRBJ1-6 | NA | TRBV14 | NA | TGTGCCAGCAGCCAGTTAAACCGAGGCACCCTCCACTTT | CASSQLNRGTLHF
TRBJ1-3 | NA | TRBV18 | NA | TGTGCCAGCTCACCACCGAACGCAGGTCTGGCTGGAAACACCATATATTTT | CASSPPNAGLAGNTIYF
TRBJ1-1 | NA | TRBV7-9 | NA | TGTGCCAGCAGTAAACTGACCCGGACCCCGGGGACTGAAGCTTTCTTT | CASSKLTRTPGTEAFF
TRBJ1-2 | NA | TRBV2 | NA | TGTGCCAGCACTCAGTTGTCGGGCTGGGGCTACACCTTC | CASTQLSGWGYTF
TRBJ2-1 | once | TRBV11-3 | NA | TGTGCCAGCAGTCAGGGTGCCACCTACAATGAGCAGTTCTTC | CASSQGATYNEQFF
TRBJ2-3 | NA | TRBV4-1 | TRBD1 | TGCGCCAGCACCTCAGGGACAGGGGTCGTCACAGATACGCAGTATTTT | CASTSGTGVVTDTQYF
TRBJ2-5 | NA | TRBV2 | TRBD2 | TGTGCCAGCAGTGCCCTAGCGGGGGGGCCAGCAGAGACCCAGTACTTC | CASSALAGGPAETQYF
TRBJ1-2 | NA | TRBV5-1 | NA | TGCGCCAGCAGCTTATTCCAGGTACTTCCGTATGGCTACACCTTC | CASSLFQVLPYGYTF
TRBJ1-2 | few | TRBV4-2 | NA | TGTGCCAGCAGCCAAGAGGGGCGGTACGGGGGGATGCGTGGCTACACCTTC | CASSQEGRYGGMRGYTF
TRBJ2-7 | NA | TRBV9 | NA | TGTGCCAGCAGCTTAGGGGTGGACTACGAGCAGTACTTC | CASSLGVDYEQYF
TRBJ2-7 | NA | TRBV18 | TRBD1 | TGTGCCAGCTCACTAGGGACAGAGGTTTACGAGCAGTACTTC | CASSLGTEVYEQYF
TRBJ2-7 | NA | TRBV7-2 | TRBD1 | TGTGCCAGCAGCTCCGCAGGGGGCCCCCCCTACGAGCAGTACTTC | CASSSAGGPPYEQYF
TRBJ2-5 | NA | TRBV4-1 | NA | TGCGCCAGCAGCCAAGCCGGTGCACCTCTGGAGACCCAGTACTTC | CASSQAGAPLETQYF
TRBJ1-5 | NA | TRBV5-4 | TRBD1 | TGTGCCAGCAGCAGACAGGGGGCCGACAATCAGCCCCAGCATTTT | CASSRQGADNQPQHF
TRBJ1-3 | few | TRBV5-5 | NA | TGTGCCAGCAGCTTGGGGGGAGTATCTGGAAACACCATATATTTT | CASSLGGVSGNTIYF
TRBJ1-4 | once | TRBV4-1 | NA | TGCGCCAGCAGCCGCTATAAACTGGCAACTAATGAAAAACTGTTTTTT | CASSRYKLATNEKLFF
TRBJ2-3 | once | TRBV7-2 | NA | TGTGCCAGCAGCTTAAGGCAGGGGTGGACAGATACGCAGTATTTT | CASSLRQGWTDTQYF
TRBJ1-3 | NA | TRBV3-1/TRBV3-2 | NA | TGTGCCAGCAGCCAGATCCGAAACACCATATATTTT | CASSQIRNTIYF
TRBJ1-2 | NA | TRBV7-9 | NA | TGTGCCAGCAGCTTAGTTCCGTTAATCTATGGCTACACCTTC | CASSLVPLIYGYTF